The sequence of this TCR beta chain was determined in a study of sequential checkpoint blockade in melanoma. Whole-study context: First-line arms were nivolumab then ipilimumab, or the reverse, randomized 1:1.

Clones were sequenced by immunoSEQ multiplex PCR, and TCRdb holds only the in-frame ones, with some missing. Altogether 25,000 to 35,000 clones are present, about 77% being singletons, with the ten largest covering roughly 22%. The treatment denotes: randomized to nivolumab then ipilimumab (arm A) or the reverse (arm B). Sorted cells were live CD3+CD8+, lacking CD19 and CD56, from PBMCs. V trimming: 4 bases; J trimming: 4 bases; junction bases outside the gene matches: 9. The CDR3 has 15 amino acids. CDR1 and CDR2 (germline): LGHNA, YNFKEQ. The rearrangement joins TRBV4-2 to TRBJ2-7; 8 bases are shared with TRBD2. The input for sequencing was CD8+ T cells sorted from blood (inferred from file names), taken from a patient given nivolumab and ipilimumab in sequence. The receptor was derived from a human donor with melanoma. The CDR3: CASSPRSGGRYEQYF. In DNA form, the CDR3 reads TGTGCCAGCAGCCCCCGGAGCGGGGGCAGGTACGAGCAGTACTTC.